Presented here are 20 T cell receptor beta chains from one specimen sequenced in a study of shared clonotypes between healthy human individuals. Naive CD8 cells lacked CD45RO and underwent positive selection for CCR7, leaving out terminally differentiated effector memory CD45RA+ cells. Some clones are missing from TCRdb's copy, which holds only in-frame ones; the method was immunoSEQ multiplex PCR. The profile shows just over 2,000,000 clones, about 95% of them singletons. Sequencing was performed on naive CD8+ T cells sorted from blood. The receptors stem from a young man in good health.

The chain employs TRBV29-1 and TRBJ2-1; D remains ambiguous. The V end was cut by 3 bases, the J end by 0 bases, with 12 bases between. CDR1 SQVTM and CDR2 ANQGSEA come from the germline V gene. The CDR3 loop spans 15 amino acids. CDR3 coding DNA: TGCAGCGTTGAGTTAGCCTACAGCTCCTACAATGAGCAGTTCTTC. Translating gives CSVELAYSSYNEQFF.

The gene calls are TRBV7-9 and TRBJ1-1; 7 bases agree with TRBD1. V shed 9 bases, J shed 3 bases, and the junction held 7 bases outside the gene matches. The CDR3 totals 13 residues. CDR1 is SEHNR and CDR2 is FQNEAQ in the germline V gene (reference sequence). CDR3 DNA sequence: TGTGCCAGTACAGGGGTCGGGTACACTGAAGCTTTCTTT. Amino acids: CASTGVGYTEAFF.

The chain carries TRBV9 and TRBJ1-1; TRBD1 matches at 8 bases. The CDR3 length is 19 residues. Per germline, CDR1 SGDLS and CDR2 YYNGEE. V trimming: 3 bases; J trimming: 0 bases; junction bases outside the gene matches: 16. CDR3 in amino acids: CASSAHSGQVGGMNTEAFF. CDR3 coding DNA: TGTGCCAGCAGCGCCCACTCGGGACAGGTTGGAGGCATGAACACTGAAGCTTTCTTT.

This chain joins TRBV28 and TRBJ1-3, with a weak D call TRBD1 (5 bases). Germline lookup yields CDR1 MDHEN and CDR2 SYDVKM. The CDR3 has 14 amino acids. V was trimmed by 6 bases and J by 2 bases, leaving 11 bases between them. DNA for the CDR3: TGTGCCAGCAGCCCGGACATACCTGGAAACACCATATATTTT. The encoded protein is CASSPDIPGNTIYF.

The chain recombines TRBV27 with TRBJ2-3, with unresolved D. V gave up 6 bases and J gave up 1 base, with 20 bases separating them. Germline-derived CDR1 and CDR2 are MNHEY and SMNVEV (reference sequence). The CDR3 runs 17 residues. CDR3 in DNA: TGTGCCAGCAGAAATAGACTGGGGATCTACGGCACAGATACGCAGTATTTT. Amino acids: CASRNRLGIYGTDTQYF.

The table lists this clone with a count of one. V is TRBV2 and J is TRBJ1-2; no firm D call. V shed 2 bases and J shed 4 bases, with 11 bases lying between them. Germline V gene lookup returns CDR1 SNHLY and CDR2 FYNNEI. This CDR3 has 14 amino acids. For the CDR3, the DNA is TGTGCCAGCAGTGAAAGGGAAGGAGGCTATGGCTACACCTTC. It translates to CASSEREGGYGYTF.

V usage is TRBV27 and J usage is TRBJ1-2, with TRBD1 matching 7 bases. V dropped 4 bases and J dropped 1; count of bases not matched to a gene: 9. This CDR3 has 16 residues. CDR1 and CDR2 from the germline V gene are MNHEY and SMNVEV (reference sequence). The CDR3: CASSSMEGQFNYGYTF. DNA for the CDR3: TGTGCCAGCAGTTCTATGGAGGGACAGTTTAACTATGGCTACACCTTC.

J is TRBJ2-1 and V is TRBV4-1; 7 nucleotides match TRBD1. V shed 0 bases, J shed 7 bases, and the junction held 12 bases outside the gene matches. The germline V gene has CDR1 MGHRA and CDR2 YSYEKL. The CDR3 is 17 amino acids. This CDR3 reads CASSQEGPGTVQNEQFF. The CDR3 DNA reads as TGCGCCAGCAGCCAAGAAGGCCCCGGGACAGTACAAAATGAGCAGTTCTTC.

About this clone itself: Other DNA sequences in the same sample also yield this CDR3. The rearrangement joins TRBV2 to TRBJ2-7, with D uncertain. Germline CDR1 SNHLY, CDR2 FYNNEI. The CDR3 consists of 13 residues. V lost 6 bases and J lost 4, with 13 bases in between. CDR3 DNA sequence: TGTGCCAGCAGGGGCACGGAGACTTACGAGCAGTACTTC. Translated: CASRGTETYEQYF.

The chain combines TRBV4-3 with TRBJ2-1; 7 bases map to TRBD2. The CDR3 is 16 residues long. With 2 bases clipped from V and 4 bases from J, the junction kept 8 bases outside the gene matches. CDR1 and CDR2 from the germline V gene are LGHNA and YSLEER. The CDR3, as DNA: TGCGCCAGCAGCCAATGGGTGACTAGCCCTTACAATGAGCAGTTCTTC. The encoded protein is CASSQWVTSPYNEQFF.

V and J are TRBV7-9 and TRBJ2-3, with TRBD2 as a possible D gene (6 bases). The CDR3 contains 13 residues. Trimming shortened V by 1 base and J by 5 bases, and 7 bases separated the two germline ends. Germline V CDR1 and CDR2: SEHNR, FQNEAQ (reference sequence). CDR3 in DNA: TGTGCCAGCAGCTTAGACGGGGGAGATACGCAGTATTTT. Translated: CASSLDGGDTQYF.

The CDR3 protein is CASGETATSHYGYTF. For the CDR3, the DNA is TGCGCCAGCGGGGAGACAGCCACCTCCCACTATGGCTACACCTTC. The rearrangement links TRBV5-1 to TRBJ1-2; possibly TRBD1 for D (5 bases). Germline CDR1 reads SGHRS; CDR2 reads YFSETQ. Trimming shortened V by 7 bases and J by 3 bases, and 19 bases separated the two germline ends. This CDR3 is 15 amino acids long.

The chain links TRBV5-4 to TRBJ2-3, with a weak D call TRBD1 (5 bases). The CDR3 spans 12 residues. V was clipped by 7 bases and J by 2 bases, with 8 bases between them. In germline, CDR1 is SGHNT, CDR2 YYREEE (reference sequence). This CDR3 reads CASGQFTDTQYF. CDR3 nucleotide sequence: TGTGCCAGCGGACAATTCACAGATACGCAGTATTTT.

A single count supports this clone. The V gene is TRBV6-5, the J gene TRBJ2-7; D gene unclear. Germline lookup yields CDR1 MNHEY and CDR2 SVGAGI. The CDR3 length is 15 residues. V was clipped by 2 bases and J by 2 bases, with 13 bases between them. CDR3 in DNA: TGTGCCAGCAGTTACGGGGTAGTTCCCACCTACGAGCAGTACTTC. Translating it yields CASSYGVVPTYEQYF.

The CDR3 sequence: CARPRDSGGYTF. The CDR3 region has the DNA TGTGCCCGCCCCCGGGACAGCGGGGGCTACACCTTC. J is TRBJ1-2 and V is TRBV30; TRBD1 agrees at 7 bases. This CDR3 has 12 amino acids. The germline V gene encodes CDR1 GTSNPN and CDR2 SVGIG (reference sequence). Germline trimming cut 8 bases from V and 8 bases from J; bases unmatched to any gene: 11.

The chain combines TRBV28 with TRBJ2-1, with 10 bases aligning to TRBD2. The germline V gene has CDR1 MDHEN and CDR2 SYDVKM. This CDR3 is built from 15 residues. Trimming cost V 5 bases and J 7 bases; bases outside gene matches: 8. The CDR3 loop reads CASSPRDSGGNEQFF. The CDR3, as DNA: TGTGCCAGCAGTCCCCGGGATAGCGGGGGGAATGAGCAGTTCTTC.

V gene TRBV10-2 combines with J gene TRBJ1-1; D uncertain. The CDR3 has 17 residues. V gave up 3 bases and J gave up 1 base, with 18 bases separating them. From germline, CDR1 is WSHSY and CDR2 SAAADI. For the CDR3, the DNA is TGCGCCAGCAGTGACAAAATAATTCTGATTGAGAACACTGAAGCTTTCTTT. It encodes CASSDKIILIENTEAFF.

This sequence joins TRBV6-1 and TRBJ1-5; D gene ambiguous. Germline CDR1 reads MNHNS; CDR2 reads SASEGT. V dropped 7 bases and J dropped 3 bases, with 4 bases sitting between them. CDR3 length: 11 residues. CDR3 amino acids: CASTNNQPQHF. CDR3 nucleotide sequence: TGTGCCAGCACCAACAATCAGCCCCAGCATTTT.

The rearrangement joins TRBV11-1 to TRBJ2-7; D might be TRBD2 (6 bases). V dropped 1 base and J dropped 6 bases, with 10 bases sitting between them. The length of the CDR3 is 13 residues. Germline V gives CDR1 SGHAT, CDR2 FQDESV (reference sequence). In DNA form, the CDR3 reads TGTGCCAGCAGCTTAGAACGGGACTTCGAGCAGTACTTC. It encodes CASSLERDFEQYF.

V usage is TRBV7-2 and J usage is TRBJ2-7; D is possibly TRBD1 (6 bases). With 8 bases removed from V and 3 bases from J, the gap between germline ends came to 17 bases. Per germline, CDR1 SGHTA and CDR2 FQGNSA. This CDR3 has 14 amino acids. CDR3: CASAIWTDYYEQYF. CDR3 bases: TGTGCCAGCGCTATCTGGACAGATTACTACGAGCAGTACTTC.